These 19 T cell receptor beta chains originate from one sample sequenced in a study of blood T cell dynamics during melanoma immunotherapy. Repertoires were generated with immunoSEQ multiplex PCR, while TCRdb's copy carries only in-frame clones and drops some. The sample shows 8,000 to 11,000 clones, 75% to 90% of them seen only once. Time point denoted: week 3, after first cycle of checkpoint inhibitor. This specimen consisted of blood, obtained from a patient treated with checkpoint blockade. These receptors were obtained from a human donor with melanoma.

Regarding this clone: Other DNA sequences within the sample encode an identical CDR3. V and J are TRBV7-9 and TRBJ2-7; 10 bases fit TRBD1. The length of the CDR3 is 14 residues. Trimming cost V 3 bases and J 2 bases; bases outside gene matches: 1. The germline gives CDR1 SEHNR, CDR2 FQNEAQ (reference sequence). The CDR3 DNA is TGTGCCAGCAGCTTCGACAGGGGGCCCTACGAGCAGTACTTC. Its translation: CASSFDRGPYEQYF. The complete variable domain, with remaining parts taken from reference TRBV7-9 and TRBJ2-7, reads DTGVSQNPRHKITKRGQNVTFRCDPISEHNRLYWYRQTLGQGPEFLTYFQNEAQLEKSRLLSDRFSAERPKGSFSTLEIQRTEQGDSAMYLCASSFDRGPYEQYFGPGTRLTVT.

The chain is built from TRBV28 and TRBJ1-5; 9 nucleotides agree with TRBD1. Germline CDR1 reads MDHEN; CDR2 reads SYDVKM. Trimming took 7 bases from V and 5 from J; bases not matched to a gene: 6. The length of the CDR3 is 14 residues. In nucleotides, the CDR3 is TGTGCCAGCAAGGGGGACAGGGTCCATCAGCCCCAGCATTTT. This encodes CASKGDRVHQPQHF.

This chain links TRBV27 with TRBJ2-3; possibly TRBD2 for D (6 bases). V was pared by 3 bases and J by 5 bases, with 6 bases between. In germline, CDR1 is MNHEY, CDR2 SMNVEV (reference sequence). The CDR3 runs 12 residues. The CDR3 protein is CASSLGGDTQYF. The DNA of the CDR3 is TGTGCCAGCAGTTTGGGGGGAGATACGCAGTATTTT.

The chain has TRBV6-6 and TRBJ1-2, with a weak D call TRBD1 (6 bases). The germline CDR1 and CDR2 sequences are MNHNY and SVGAGI (reference sequence). Deletions cut 7 bases from V and 7 bases from J, with 19 bases between. This CDR3 comprises 14 residues. In DNA, the CDR3 is TGTGCCAGCACCCACAGGGAGGGAGTCTCTGGCTACACCTTC. Translated: CASTHREGVSGYTF.

Remarks on this clone: The junction and the germline gene differ at one end; a read error may be behind it. The rearrangement joins TRBV7-7 to TRBJ1-5; D is possibly TRBD1 (6 bases). This CDR3 region has 15 residues. CDR1 SSHAT and CDR2 FNYEAQ come from the germline V gene (reference sequence). The CDR3 sequence: CASSLGGLERQPQHF. The CDR3, as DNA: TGCGCCAGCAGCCTGGGGGGGCTTGAAAGACAGCCCCAGCATTTT.

Points on this clone: This same CDR3 is encoded by further DNA sequences in the sample. The CDR3 loop is CASGSYGADTQYF. CDR3 sequence (DNA): TGTGCCAGCGGTAGCTATGGGGCAGATACGCAGTATTTT. The rearrangement joins TRBV14 to TRBJ2-3; D is ambiguous. From germline, CDR1 is SGHDN and CDR2 FVKESK. The CDR3 contains 13 residues. V lost 8 bases and J 4 bases, leaving 13 bases between the germline ends.

The chain recombines TRBV19 with TRBJ1-1; D not resolved. Per germline, CDR1 LNHDA and CDR2 SQIVND (reference sequence). V lost 4 bases and J 3 bases, leaving 18 bases between the germline ends. CDR3 size: 16 residues. CDR3 sequence (DNA): TGTGCCAGTAGTAAAGGCGGCAGGCCTCCGCACACTGAAGCTTTCTTT. It translates to CASSKGGRPPHTEAFF.

The V and J genes are TRBV7-2 and TRBJ2-7, with D uncertain. With 6 bases removed from V and 3 bases from J, the gap between germline ends came to 9 bases. Germline CDR1 and CDR2: SGHTA and FQGNSA. The CDR3 runs to 12 residues. CDR3 amino acids: CASSPSFYEQYF. Written as DNA, the CDR3 is TGTGCCAGCAGTCCCAGTTTCTACGAGCAGTACTTC.

The chain links TRBV19 to TRBJ1-1; D is uncertain. Trimming left V 7 bases short and J 6 bases short, with 9 bases between. CDR3 length equals 11 residues. Germline CDR1 LNHDA, CDR2 SQIVND (reference sequence). The CDR3 sequence is CASKMRAEAFF. The CDR3 coding sequence is TGTGCCAGTAAGATGAGGGCTGAAGCTTTCTTT.

The chain carries TRBV19 and TRBJ1-2, with 8 bases matching TRBD1. The V gene end was trimmed by 4 bases and the J gene end by 1 base; junction bases not matched to a gene: 2. This CDR3 is built from 14 residues. The germline CDR1 and CDR2 sequences are LNHDA and SQIVND (reference sequence). The CDR3 loop reads CASSTGTGNYGYTF. Written as DNA, the CDR3 is TGTGCCAGTAGTACTGGGACAGGTAACTATGGCTACACCTTC.

The chain recombines TRBV28 with TRBJ1-1; D is uncertain. The CDR3 loop spans 12 amino acids. Looked up from germline, CDR1 is MDHEN and CDR2 is SYDVKM. V was pared by 4 bases and J by 7 bases, with 10 bases between. Written as DNA, the CDR3 is TGTGCCAGCAGTTCATACCAAGGTGAAGCTTTCTTT. Its protein product is CASSSYQGEAFF.

V gene TRBV25-1 combines with J gene TRBJ1-3, with TRBD1 identical over 12 bases. Germline CDR1 reads MGHDK; CDR2 reads SYGVNS. Trimming removed 3 bases from V and 4 bases from J; junction bases left unmatched: 4. The CDR3 sequence is 16 residues long. Written as DNA, the CDR3 is TGTGCCAGCAGTGATCGGGGACAGGGGGCGGGAAACACCATATATTTT. Its protein is CASSDRGQGAGNTIYF.

The genes are TRBV5-1 and TRBJ2-3; 7 bases match TRBD1. Trimming at V came to 0 bases and at J to 1 base, leaving 2 bases not matched to a gene. The CDR3 sequence is 15 residues long. The germline V gene has CDR1 SGHRS and CDR2 YFSETQ. DNA for the CDR3: TGCGCCAGCAGCTTGGGACAGGGTGGCACAGATACGCAGTATTTT. It is translated as CASSLGQGGTDTQYF.

The genes are TRBV6-6 and TRBJ2-7; a weak D match, TRBD1 (6 bases). The CDR3 length is 13 residues. Trimming removed 7 bases at V and 4 bases at J, with 14 bases between. Germline-derived CDR1 and CDR2 are MNHNY and SVGAGI (reference sequence). CDR3 sequence (DNA): TGTGCCAGCACCCTAACAGGGTTATACGAGCAGTACTTC. Translating gives CASTLTGLYEQYF.

This sequence joins TRBV28 and TRBJ2-5; a possible D gene is TRBD1 (5 bases). The CDR3 is 15 residues long. Trimming took 4 bases from V and 5 from J, leaving 17 bases between them. CDR1 and CDR2 (germline): MDHEN, SYDVKM. CDR3 DNA: TGTGCCAGCAGTTCTGGAACGGTGAAGGGGGAGACCCAGTACTTC. Translating gives CASSSGTVKGETQYF.

V is TRBV7-2 and J is TRBJ1-1, with a tentative D call TRBD1 (6 bases). The ends were cut back, 2 bases at V and 0 bases at J, with 16 bases in the middle. This CDR3 contains 17 residues. Germline V gene lookup returns CDR1 SGHTA and CDR2 FQGNSA. CDR3 in amino acids: CASSLRGAGRVNTEAFF. Here the CDR3 DNA reads TGTGCCAGCAGCTTAAGGGGGGCAGGGAGGGTGAACACTGAAGCTTTCTTT.

This sequence joins TRBV30 and TRBJ1-4; TRBD1 might be the D (6 bases). Germline V lookup: CDR1 GTSNPN, CDR2 SVGIG (reference sequence). This CDR3 has 13 residues. Trimming took 1 base from V and 8 from J, leaving 11 bases between them. The chain's CDR3 is CAWSGGAGEKLFF. The CDR3 DNA reads as TGTGCCTGGAGTGGGGGGGCAGGGGAAAAACTGTTTTTT.

The J gene is TRBJ2-2, the V gene TRBV6-6; D unresolved. V was trimmed by 2 bases and J by 7 bases, leaving 5 bases between them. The CDR3 has 12 amino acids. The germline V gene has CDR1 MNHNY and CDR2 SVGAGI (reference sequence). Here the CDR3 DNA reads TGTGCCAGCAGTTACGAACGCGGGGAGCTGTTTTTT. Its protein is CASSYERGELFF.

The chain combines TRBV7-2 with TRBJ2-3, with 7 bases that match TRBD2. There are 12 residues in the CDR3. Looked up from germline, CDR1 is SGHTA and CDR2 is FQGNSA. With V trimmed by 8 bases and J by 5 bases, 4 bases remained unmatched. The DNA of the CDR3 is TGTGCCAGCGAGTTAGCGGGAGATACGCAGTATTTT. Its translation: CASELAGDTQYF. Full variable domain (rest looked up from reference TRBV7-2 and TRBJ2-3): GAGVSQSPSNKVTEKGKDVELRCDPISGHTALYWYRQSLGQGLEFLIYFQGNSAPDKSGLPSDRFSAERTGGSVSTLTIQRTQQEDSAVYLCASELAGDTQYFGPGTRLTVL.